This TCR beta chain was recorded in a study of cytomegalovirus exposure and HLA in healthy donors. General study points: In a later analysis, TCR beta V- and J-gene trimming showed a link to a missense DCLRE1C variant. There were around 160 TCR beta chains listed as cytomegalovirus-associated. Within the data, a cluster of highly shared sequence variants was likely a sequencing artifact.

With regard to this clone: Its antigen is currently unknown.

Though probably carrying unrecorded immune exposures, donors were nominally healthy at sampling. The germline gives CDR1 SGHAT, CDR2 FQNNGV. Trimming removed 5 bases at V and 6 bases at J, with 11 bases between. This CDR3 has 13 residues. With 60 Vbeta and 13 Jbeta primers, the PCR was carried out. The protocol was immunoSEQ multiplex PCR, while the TCRdb copy is restricted to in-frame clones and leaves out a portion. The data show more than 250,000 clones, with around 90% seen just once and about 2% held by the top ten. The chain combines TRBV11-2 with TRBJ2-1, with no clear D. The sequence came from a woman in her late teens or twenties in good health and CMV-seronegative. The sequenced material came from PBMCs. The CDR3, as DNA: TGTGCCAGCAGCCCCCCTGGCCGCAATGAGCAGTTCTTC. Residues: CASSPPGRNEQFF.